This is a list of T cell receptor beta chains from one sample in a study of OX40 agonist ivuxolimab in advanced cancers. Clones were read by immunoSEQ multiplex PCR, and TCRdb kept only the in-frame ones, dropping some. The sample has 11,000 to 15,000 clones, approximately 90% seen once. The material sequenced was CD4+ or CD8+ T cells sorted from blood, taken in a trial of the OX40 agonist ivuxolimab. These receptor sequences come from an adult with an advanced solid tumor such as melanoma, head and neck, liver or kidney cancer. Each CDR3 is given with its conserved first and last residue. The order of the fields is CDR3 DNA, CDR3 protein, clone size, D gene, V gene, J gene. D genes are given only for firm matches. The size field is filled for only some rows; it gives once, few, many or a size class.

cdr3_nt: TGTGCCAGTAGTATACGGGCGACTAATGAAAAACTGTTTTTT; cdr3_aa: CASSIRATNEKLFF; clone_size: .; d_call: .; v_call: TRBV19; j_call: TRBJ1-4
cdr3_nt: TGCGCCAGCAGTGAGTCTTTCCGGGGCCTAAATCAGCCCCAGCATTTT; cdr3_aa: CASSESFRGLNQPQHF; clone_size: .; d_call: .; v_call: TRBV10-2; j_call: TRBJ1-5
cdr3_nt: TGTGCCAGCAGCCGGGACAGGGGGGTTGGCTACACCTTC; cdr3_aa: CASSRDRGVGYTF; clone_size: .; d_call: TRBD1; v_call: TRBV6-5; j_call: TRBJ1-2
cdr3_nt: TGTGCCAGCAGCTTTAGGACAGGGGGTTCCTACACCTTC; cdr3_aa: CASSFRTGGSYTF; clone_size: once; d_call: TRBD1; v_call: TRBV7-2; j_call: TRBJ1-2
cdr3_nt: TGTGCCATCACCGAGGCAATCGCGGGACAGGGCTCTGGCTACACCTTC; cdr3_aa: CAITEAIAGQGSGYTF; clone_size: .; d_call: TRBD1; v_call: TRBV10-3; j_call: TRBJ1-2
cdr3_nt: TGTGCCAGCAGCTGGGACAGGGGGGGCCACGAGCAGTACTTC; cdr3_aa: CASSWDRGGHEQYF; clone_size: .; d_call: TRBD1; v_call: TRBV5-4; j_call: TRBJ2-7
cdr3_nt: TGTGCCAGCAGCTTCGGGACTAGCGGGGGGGCCGATGAGCAGTTCTTC; cdr3_aa: CASSFGTSGGADEQFF; clone_size: .; d_call: TRBD2; v_call: TRBV5-8; j_call: TRBJ2-1
cdr3_nt: TGTGCCACCAGCAGAGATCAGGGAGGCTATGGCTACACCTTC; cdr3_aa: CATSRDQGGYGYTF; clone_size: .; d_call: .; v_call: TRBV15; j_call: TRBJ1-2
cdr3_nt: TGTGCCAGCAGCCGGCCAGAGGGGCGGGGTGAAGCTTTCTTT; cdr3_aa: CASSRPEGRGEAFF; clone_size: .; d_call: .; v_call: TRBV11-2; j_call: TRBJ1-1
cdr3_nt: TGTGCCAGCAGTTCGGGACAGAAAAGCAATCAGCCCCAGCATTTT; cdr3_aa: CASSSGQKSNQPQHF; clone_size: few; d_call: TRBD1; v_call: TRBV5-4; j_call: TRBJ1-5
cdr3_nt: TGTGCCAGCAGTTATAGGACCCAAAATTCACCCCTCCACTTT; cdr3_aa: CASSYRTQNSPLHF; clone_size: .; d_call: .; v_call: TRBV6-6; j_call: TRBJ1-6
cdr3_nt: TGCGCCAGCAGCCCTAGTGTGGGCTCCTACGAGCAGTACTTC; cdr3_aa: CASSPSVGSYEQYF; clone_size: .; d_call: .; v_call: TRBV4-3; j_call: TRBJ2-7
cdr3_nt: TGTGCCAGCAGTCCCCCGGGGACAGGGTTTAGCTACACCTTC; cdr3_aa: CASSPPGTGFSYTF; clone_size: .; d_call: TRBD1; v_call: TRBV6-1; j_call: TRBJ1-2
cdr3_nt: TGTGCCAGCGGAAGCAGTTATAGCAATCAGCCCCAGCATTTT; cdr3_aa: CASGSSYSNQPQHF; clone_size: medium-sized; d_call: .; v_call: TRBV2; j_call: TRBJ1-5
cdr3_nt: TGTGCCAGCAGCTCAACAGGGGCTTCACCCCTCCACTTT; cdr3_aa: CASSSTGASPLHF; clone_size: .; d_call: TRBD1; v_call: TRBV7-6; j_call: TRBJ1-6
cdr3_nt: TGTGCCAGCAGCTTGTTAGCTCGGAAGGGGGGGAACACTGAAGCTTTCTTT; cdr3_aa: CASSLLARKGGNTEAFF; clone_size: .; d_call: .; v_call: TRBV5-4; j_call: TRBJ1-1
cdr3_nt: TGTGCCAGCAGCGGGGGATCCAAAAACATTCAGTACTTC; cdr3_aa: CASSGGSKNIQYF; clone_size: .; d_call: .; v_call: TRBV11-3; j_call: TRBJ2-4
cdr3_nt: TGTGCCAGCAGTGAAAAGGAGCGCTACACCTTC; cdr3_aa: CASSEKERYTF; clone_size: .; d_call: .; v_call: TRBV2; j_call: TRBJ1-2
cdr3_nt: TGTGCCAGCAGCTTGGCCGGGACAGCTCCTACCTACGAGCAGTACTTC; cdr3_aa: CASSLAGTAPTYEQYF; clone_size: .; d_call: TRBD1; v_call: TRBV5-4; j_call: TRBJ2-7
cdr3_nt: TGTGCCAGCAGTCGGGACTCGAGAGGAGCTTTCTTT; cdr3_aa: CASSRDSRGAFF; clone_size: .; d_call: .; v_call: TRBV5-6; j_call: TRBJ1-1
cdr3_nt: TGTGCCAGCAGCCCGATTATTTCTACTGAAGCTTTCTTT; cdr3_aa: CASSPIISTEAFF; clone_size: .; d_call: .; v_call: TRBV11-2; j_call: TRBJ1-1
cdr3_nt: TGCGCCAGCAGCTTAGGCAGCGACCCCCTGACCCAGTACTTC; cdr3_aa: CASSLGSDPLTQYF; clone_size: .; d_call: .; v_call: TRBV5-1; j_call: TRBJ2-5
cdr3_nt: TGTGCCAGCAGCTTGCCGACAGGGAACTATGGCTACACCTTC; cdr3_aa: CASSLPTGNYGYTF; clone_size: .; d_call: TRBD1; v_call: TRBV5-4; j_call: TRBJ1-2
cdr3_nt: TGTGCCAGCAGTTTACGGTCATTGACGGGGCGATACACTGAAGCTTTCTTT; cdr3_aa: CASSLRSLTGRYTEAFF; clone_size: .; d_call: .; v_call: TRBV27; j_call: TRBJ1-1
cdr3_nt: TGTGCCAGCACCCAAGCCGGGACCGGCTATGGCTACACCTTC; cdr3_aa: CASTQAGTGYGYTF; clone_size: .; d_call: .; v_call: TRBV6-5; j_call: TRBJ1-2